This T cell receptor beta chain appears in the sequencing data of a study of shared clonotypes between healthy human individuals. Study outcomes and limitations: Sampling included only blood; tissue repertoires likely differ.

A remark on this clone: As yet, its antigen is unknown.

Germline V gene lookup returns CDR1 SGHNT and CDR2 YYREEE (reference sequence). This CDR3 is 16 amino acids long. Trimming pared 1 base from V and 0 bases from J, leaving 13 bases between. Per sorted-subset replicate PCR, input was around 200 ng DNA, representing tens of thousands of T cell genomes. Sequenced by immunoSEQ multiplex PCR; TCRdb stores in-frame clones only, minus some. The table records roughly 1.4 million clones, around 98.5% of them present only once. Material: naive CD4+ T cells sorted from blood. Described subset: CD45RA+ positively selected. The sequence came from a man between 25 and 39 years old in good health. The J gene is TRBJ1-1, the V gene TRBV5-4, with D perhaps TRBD1 (5 bases). The CDR3 is CASSLYRNSLNTEAFF. The CDR3 nucleotides read TGTGCCAGCAGCTTGTACAGGAACTCTTTGAACACTGAAGCTTTCTTT.